Listed here are 18 T cell receptor beta chains from one sample, sequenced in a study of glioma-infiltrating T cells. Using RNA template, CDR3s of TCR alpha and beta were amplified with iRepertoire arm-PCR. TCRdb passed the multiplex PCR reads through MiXCR, listing each CDR3 protein once. The data show 300,000 to 450,000 distinct CDR3 sequences, 35% to 45% seen once. The material sequenced was glioma tissue, nonneoplastic brain tissue, or PBMCs (not recorded which). Receptor source: a human donor with low-grade glioma or glioblastoma, undergoing nonglioma brain surgery, or in good health (not recorded which).

This clonotype was counted a single time. The gene calls are TRBV12-3 or TRBV12-4 and TRBJ2-7; perhaps TRBD2 as D (5 bases). The CDR3 is made up of 13 amino acids. The V and J ends lost 6 bases and 3 bases respectively, with 12 bases between them. The CDR3 loop is CASRLGLDYEQYF. Written as DNA, the CDR3 is TGTGCCAGCAGACTTGGACTGGACTACGAGCAGTACTTC.

In this sample, this clonotype turned up a few times. The V gene is TRBV3-1, the J gene TRBJ1-2; D is ambiguous. The CDR3 length is 12 residues. The germline V gene encodes CDR1 LGHDT and CDR2 YNNKEL (reference sequence). V was pared by 3 bases and J by 7 bases, with 9 bases between. For the CDR3, the DNA is TGTGCCAGCAGCCAGGGCAGCCCTGGCTACACCTTC. Protein sequence: CASSQGSPGYTF.

This clonotype was detected a few times. The CDR3, as DNA: TGTGCCAGCAGTCCCGTCCTAGCGGGATCCTACGAGCAGTACTTC. Translated, it gives CASSPVLAGSYEQYF. The chain is built from TRBV6-1 and TRBJ2-7; 9 bases match TRBD2. Germline loops: CDR1 MNHNS, CDR2 SASEGT. Trimming took 5 bases from V and 1 from J; bases not matched to a gene: 6. The CDR3 runs to 15 residues.

Turning to this clonotype: Germline is not matched at one junction end, which may reflect a read error. The J gene is TRBJ2-3, the V gene TRBV6-1; 8 positions agree with TRBD2. The CDR3 runs 18 residues. Germline V gene data show CDR1 as MNHNS and CDR2 as SASEGT. The CDR3 region has the DNA TGTGCCATCAGTGAGGGGGGCGGGAGGAGTACTAGCACAGATACGCAGTATTTT. Translating it yields CAISEGGGRSTSTDTQYF.

About this clonotype itself: At one end, the junction sequence differs from germline, possibly due to a read error. The chain recombines TRBV4-1 with TRBJ1-1; D gene uncertain. The CDR3 is 14 amino acids. Germline CDR1 MGHRA, CDR2 YSYEKL. CDR3 coding DNA: TGCGCCAGCAGCCAAGAGGTGGTGGGTACTGAAGGTTTCTTT. This codes for CASSQEVVGTEGFF.

The sample holds many counts of this clonotype. The chain uses TRBV6-2 or TRBV6-3 and TRBJ1-5; D is unresolved. V gave up 0 bases and J gave up 9 bases, with 12 bases separating them. The CDR3 loop spans 14 amino acids. Germline V gene sequence: CDR1 MNHEY, CDR2 SVGEGT. This CDR3 reads CASSYSGTLGPQHF. Here the CDR3 DNA reads TGTGCCAGCAGTTACTCAGGAACCCTTGGGCCCCAGCATTTT.

This sequence joins TRBV6-1 and TRBJ2-3; 15 bases fit TRBD2. This CDR3 is 18 amino acids long. Trimming at V came to 6 bases and at J to 5 bases, leaving 12 bases not matched to a gene. Germline V gives CDR1 MNHNS, CDR2 SASEGT. The DNA of the CDR3 is TGTGCCAGCAGCGTAGCGTGGACTAGCGGGAGGGCCCAAGATACGCAGTATTTT. Its translation: CASSVAWTSGRAQDTQYF.

A word on this clonotype: A much larger clone differs from this one at a single base, so this may be a read error. The rearrangement uses TRBV27 and TRBJ2-3, with 8 bases that match TRBD2. V gave up 6 bases and J gave up 5 bases; unmatched junction bases: 13. Germline lookup yields CDR1 MNHEY and CDR2 SMNVEV (reference sequence). The CDR3 contains 16 residues. The CDR3 coding sequence is TGTGCCAGCAGGGCCCTCCCCCTAGCGGGCCAAGATACGCAGTATTTT. It yields the protein CASRALPLAGQDTQYF.

This chain links TRBV19 with TRBJ2-5, with 10 bases lining up with TRBD1. Germline V CDR1 and CDR2: LNHDA, SQIVND (reference sequence). This CDR3 has 15 residues. Trimming cost V 5 bases and J 4 bases; bases outside gene matches: 7. CDR3 nucleotide sequence: TGTGCCAGTAGTCCGGGACAGGGGTGGAGAGAGACCCAGTACTTC. It codes for CASSPGQGWRETQYF.

This clonotype was seen only a few times. The chain employs TRBV28 and TRBJ2-2; D is perhaps TRBD1 (6 bases). This CDR3 region has 14 residues. From germline, CDR1 is MDHEN and CDR2 SYDVKM. V was shortened by 10 bases and J by 4 bases, with 16 bases between the two germline ends. The CDR3 DNA follows: TGTGCCACAAACAGGGAAAGCGGCACCGGGGAGCTGTTTTTT. The encoded protein is CATNRESGTGELFF.

This clonotype was detected many times. The V and J genes are TRBV28 and TRBJ2-3; 11 nucleotides agree with TRBD2. The CDR3 is made up of 17 amino acids. Germline-derived CDR1 and CDR2 are MDHEN and SYDVKM. Trimming removed 6 bases from V and 6 bases from J; junction bases left unmatched: 14. The CDR3 DNA is TGTGCCAGCAGCACACCTCTACTAGCGGGAGAAGGGGATACGCAGTATTTT. Translated: CASSTPLLAGEGDTQYF.

Remarks on this clonotype: The junction shows a germline mismatch at one end, possibly a read error. The chain recombines TRBV10-2 with TRBJ1-5; D is perhaps TRBD1 (5 bases). This CDR3 region has 13 residues. Germline V gene lookup returns CDR1 WSHSY and CDR2 SAAADI. As DNA, the CDR3 is TGTGCCAGCGCTTCGACAGACAATCAGCCCCAGCATTTT. Translation: CASASTDNQPQHF.

The V and J genes are TRBV4-1 and TRBJ1-6, with no clear D. The V end lost 0 bases, the J end lost 7 bases, and 10 bases lay between the germline ends. The length of the CDR3 is 15 residues. The germline V gene encodes CDR1 MGHRA and CDR2 YSYEKL. CDR3 DNA sequence: TGCGCCAGCAGCCAAGATAATCGGGGAAATTCACCCCTCCACTTT. It specifies CASSQDNRGNSPLHF.

This clonotype came up many times. This chain joins TRBV5-4 and TRBJ2-1; 9 nucleotides match TRBD2. CDR3 size: 14 residues. The junction had 7 bases not matched to a gene; V was cut back by 2 bases and J by 10 bases. From germline, CDR1 is SGHNT and CDR2 YYREEE (reference sequence). The CDR3 loop is CASSFGGGEGEQFF. The CDR3 coding sequence is TGTGCCAGCAGCTTTGGCGGGGGGGAAGGAGAGCAGTTCTTC.

As to this clonotype: Since a much larger clone is just one base distant, this may be a read error. V usage is TRBV27 and J usage is TRBJ1-1, with TRBD1 identical over 7 bases. The germline gives CDR1 MNHEY, CDR2 SMNVEV (reference sequence). The CDR3 extends over 15 amino acids. The CDR3: CDSSATGTADTEAFF. CDR3 in DNA: TGTGACAGCAGTGCAACCGGGACAGCGGACACTGAAGCTTTCTTT.

Many counts were recorded for this clonotype. The rearrangement links TRBV28 to TRBJ1-5; TRBD1 agrees at 9 bases. The CDR3 spans 15 residues. With V trimmed by 3 bases and J by 0 bases, 0 bases remained unmatched. Germline assignment: CDR1 MDHEN and CDR2 SYDVKM. CDR3 DNA: TGTGCCAGCAGTTTGGGACAGGGTAGCAATCAGCCCCAGCATTTT. Amino acid sequence: CASSLGQGSNQPQHF.

This clonotype was picked up a small number of times. This rearrangement joins TRBV4-1 to TRBJ2-7; possible D gene TRBD1, 6 bases. V lost 2 bases and J 2 bases, leaving 10 bases between the germline ends. This CDR3 spans 14 amino acids. CDR1 and CDR2 from the germline V gene are MGHRA and YSYEKL. The CDR3 coding sequence is TGCGCCAGCAGCCAAACAGGGCAGACCTACGAGCAGTACTTC. The encoded protein is CASSQTGQTYEQYF.

This clonotype showed up many times. The chain has TRBV6-1 and TRBJ1-2, with D perhaps TRBD1 (5 bases). The V gene lost 11 bases and the J gene lost 3 bases, with 13 bases spanning the gap. Germline CDR1 and CDR2: MNHNS and SASEGT. The CDR3 length is 12 residues. The CDR3 region is CAGGDLYYGYTF. The CDR3 nucleotides read TGTGCCGGGGGTGACTTATACTATGGCTACACCTTC.